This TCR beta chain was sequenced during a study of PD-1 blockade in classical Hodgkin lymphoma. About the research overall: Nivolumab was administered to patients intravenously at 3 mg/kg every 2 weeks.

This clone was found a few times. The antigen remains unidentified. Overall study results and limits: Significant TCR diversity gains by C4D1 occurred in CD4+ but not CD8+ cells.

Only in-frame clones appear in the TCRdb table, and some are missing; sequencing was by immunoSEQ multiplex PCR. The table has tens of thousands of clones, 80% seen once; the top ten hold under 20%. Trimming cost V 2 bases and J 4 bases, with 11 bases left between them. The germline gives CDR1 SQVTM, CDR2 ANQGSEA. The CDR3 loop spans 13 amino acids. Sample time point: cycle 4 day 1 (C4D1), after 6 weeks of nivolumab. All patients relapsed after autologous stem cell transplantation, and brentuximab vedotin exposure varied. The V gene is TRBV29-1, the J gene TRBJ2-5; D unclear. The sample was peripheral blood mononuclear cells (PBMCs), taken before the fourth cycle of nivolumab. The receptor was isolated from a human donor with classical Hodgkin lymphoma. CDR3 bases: TGCAGCGTTGAACTGGTAATCGGAGAGACCCAGTACTTC. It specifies CSVELVIGETQYF.